The entry that follows covers one T cell receptor beta chain sequence. Its matching antigen is unknown. The data derive from a study of T cells in Graves' hyperthyroidism and ophthalmopathy. Study-level findings and limits: Classification by a 13 V-J model distinguished ophthalmopathy from stable hyperthyroidism. Most clonotypes expanded in the thyroid (above 0.001) were also present in blood.

In patients aged 18 to 65, hyperthyroidism was newly diagnosed, with duration under 2 months. Out of over 7.5 ml of fresh peripheral blood came the PBMCs. Unmatched junction bases numbered 11, after V lost 1 base and J lost 6 bases. The CDR3 spans 19 residues. CDR1 and CDR2 (germline): SGHAT, FQNNGV. TCR beta CDR3 sequences were amplified from RNA transcripts. HTBI primers were used for first-round RT-PCR of the TCR CDR3. MiXCR was run by TCRdb on the multiplex PCR reads, yielding one entry per CDR3 protein. The profile shows over 550,000 distinct CDR3 sequences, about a sixth of them singletons. The sequence was obtained from a woman under 30 with Graves' hyperthyroidism. The chain links TRBV11-2 to TRBJ2-5; 16 bases match TRBD2. The specimen was blood. For the CDR3, the DNA is TGTGCCAGCAGCTTAGTCCCTCCGGGACTAGCGGGGGGGCCGAAGACCCAGTACTTC. Translating gives CASSLVPPGLAGGPKTQYF.